These 30 T cell receptor beta chains were all obtained from the same sample, sequenced in a study of cytomegalovirus exposure and HLA in healthy donors. Repertoires were generated with immunoSEQ multiplex PCR, while TCRdb's copy carries only in-frame clones and drops some. The repertoire includes approximately 60,000 clones, 80% to 95% of them detected once, and about 3.1% sits in the top ten. The specimen sequenced was PBMCs. These receptors all come from a man in his late teens or twenties in good health and CMV-seronegative.

V is TRBV7-2 and J is TRBJ1-1; a possible D gene is TRBD1 (5 bases). Germline values: CDR1 SGHTA, CDR2 FQGNSA. The CDR3 loop spans 13 amino acids. V was shortened by 5 bases and J by 3 bases, with 10 bases between the two germline ends. Here the CDR3 reads CASSPGLDTEAFF. CDR3 nucleotides: TGTGCCAGCAGCCCGGGACTGGACACTGAAGCTTTCTTT.

The chain couples TRBV4-2 to TRBJ1-1; D perhaps matches TRBD1 (5 bases). Between the trimmed V and J ends, which lost 2 bases and 7 bases, there was a span of 17 bases. The CDR3 sequence is 15 residues long. Per germline, CDR1 LGHNA and CDR2 YNFKEQ. CDR3 in DNA: TGTGCCAGCAGCCAATATGGGGGAGGGAGCGGTGAAGCTTTCTTT. Its translation: CASSQYGGGSGEAFF.

V gene TRBV9 combines with J gene TRBJ2-4, with a tentative D call TRBD2 (5 bases). Germline loops: CDR1 SGDLS, CDR2 YYNGEE. The V end lost 0 bases, the J end lost 2 bases, and 15 bases lay between the germline ends. The CDR3 covers 17 residues. The CDR3 region has the DNA TGTGCCAGCAGCGTAGAGGAGTCCCGGGGAACCAAAAACATTCAGTACTTC. Its protein product is CASSVEESRGTKNIQYF.

V gene TRBV28 combines with J gene TRBJ2-4; 8 bases fit TRBD2. This CDR3 is 14 amino acids long. After removal of 6 bases from V and 9 bases from J, the junction contained 10 bases not matched to a gene. Germline CDR1 MDHEN, CDR2 SYDVKM. CDR3 in amino acids: CASRRYGGGGIQYF. CDR3 nucleotides: TGTGCCAGCAGGCGGTACGGGGGGGGCGGCATTCAGTACTTC.

J is TRBJ2-7 and V is TRBV2, with 10 positions matching TRBD2. This CDR3 has 15 residues. CDR1 is SNHLY, CDR2 FYNNEI, per germline. J gave up 7 bases and V 6 bases, and 12 bases lay outside the gene matches. The CDR3 sequence: CASRGLAGVSEEQYF. The CDR3 DNA sequence: TGTGCCAGCAGAGGCCTAGCGGGAGTGTCGGAAGAGCAGTACTTC.

The CDR3 coding sequence is TGTGCCAGCACTCCAGGGGGCGTCGGTCAAGAGACCCAGTACTTC. It translates to CASTPGGVGQETQYF. V is TRBV19 and J is TRBJ2-5; 8 positions match TRBD1. J gave up 2 bases and V 9 bases, and 11 bases lay outside the gene matches. The CDR3 length is 15 residues. Per the germline V gene, CDR1 is LNHDA and CDR2 is SQIVND (reference sequence).

V is TRBV28 and J is TRBJ1-5, with D unclear. V was trimmed by 6 bases and J by 2 bases, leaving 8 bases between them. The germline V gene encodes CDR1 MDHEN and CDR2 SYDVKM. The length of the CDR3 is 13 residues. The CDR3 region has the DNA TGTGCCAGCAGCCGGGATGGCAATCAGCCCCAGCATTTT. Translation: CASSRDGNQPQHF.

CDR3 bases: TGTGCCTTGGGGGACAGAGAGAACACCGGGGAGCTGTTTTTT. Translation: CALGDRENTGELFF. This sequence joins TRBV6-6 and TRBJ2-2, with 7 bases that match TRBD1. Looked up from germline, CDR1 is MNHNY and CDR2 is SVGAGI (reference sequence). Germline trimming cut 11 bases from V and 1 base from J; bases unmatched to any gene: 7. CDR3 length: 14 amino acids.

The rearrangement joins TRBV28 to TRBJ2-7, with unresolved D. Germline CDR1 is MDHEN and CDR2 is SYDVKM. The CDR3 spans 15 residues. V gave up 3 bases and J gave up 7 bases, with 19 bases separating them. Written as DNA, the CDR3 is TGTGCCAGCAGTTTCCGAGCGATTCCTCCTAAGGAGCAGTACTTC. It codes for CASSFRAIPPKEQYF.

V and J are TRBV18 and TRBJ2-3, with 12 bases identical to TRBD2. The CDR3 is 16 residues long. Germline V gene lookup returns CDR1 KGHSH and CDR2 LQKENI. The V gene end was trimmed by 4 bases and the J gene end by 2 bases; junction bases not matched to a gene: 4. The CDR3 DNA reads TGTGCCAGCTCACTTGGACTAGCGGGATCCACAGATACGCAGTATTTT. This codes for CASSLGLAGSTDTQYF. The variable domain in full, completed from reference TRBV18 and TRBJ2-3, reads NAGVMQNPRHLVRRRGQEARLRCSPMKGHSHVYWYRQLPEEGLKFMVYLQKENIIDESGMPKERFSAEFPKEGPSILRIQQVVRGDSAAYFCASSLGLAGSTDTQYFGPGTRLTVL.

The V call is TRBV11-2, the J call TRBJ2-3, with a weak D call TRBD1 (6 bases). Germline lookup yields CDR1 SGHAT and CDR2 FQNNGV. There are 14 residues in the CDR3. The ends were cut back, 4 bases at V and 4 bases at J, with 12 bases in the middle. CDR3 DNA sequence: TGTGCCAGCAGCTCCGACTACAGGGCAGATACGCAGTATTTT. Protein sequence: CASSSDYRADTQYF.

This clone was seen a few times. The CDR3 protein is CASSRGTVNTGELFF. CDR3 nucleotide sequence: TGTGCCAGTAGTAGGGGGACAGTTAACACCGGGGAGCTGTTTTTT. V is TRBV19 and J is TRBJ2-2, with 7 bases fitting TRBD1. Trimming took 4 bases from V and 2 from J; bases not matched to a gene: 4. Germline V lookup: CDR1 LNHDA, CDR2 SQIVND (reference sequence). This CDR3 is 15 amino acids long.

The chain uses TRBV13 and TRBJ2-1, with 10 bases identical to TRBD2. The CDR3 is 15 amino acids. Trimming took 3 bases from V and 7 from J; bases not matched to a gene: 6. Germline loops: CDR1 PRHDT, CDR2 FYEKMQ (reference sequence). The CDR3 sequence: CASSFPTSGINEQFF. The DNA of the CDR3 is TGTGCCAGCAGCTTCCCTACTAGCGGGATTAATGAGCAGTTCTTC.

Note on this clone: The sample contains more than one DNA sequence encoding this CDR3. This sequence joins TRBV2 and TRBJ2-6; D is unresolved. CDR1 is SNHLY, CDR2 FYNNEI, per germline. The CDR3 contains 13 residues. Trimming took off 4 bases at V and 2 bases at J, with 3 bases between the two ends. CDR3 DNA sequence: TGTGCCAGCAGTGTCACTGGGGCCAACGTCCTGACTTTC. This gives the protein CASSVTGANVLTF.

This clone was seen only a few times. The rearrangement uses TRBV15 and TRBJ2-1; 10 positions agree with TRBD2. The CDR3 covers 16 residues. The germline V gene encodes CDR1 LNHNV and CDR2 YYDKDF (reference sequence). The trim removed 1 base at V and 4 bases at J, leaving 4 bases unmatched. The CDR3 reads CATSRGASGSYNEQFF. The CDR3 DNA reads TGTGCCACCAGCAGAGGGGCTAGCGGGAGTTACAATGAGCAGTTCTTC.

The rearrangement joins TRBV19 to TRBJ2-7; 7 bases fit TRBD1. The CDR3 extends over 15 amino acids. V lost 4 bases, J lost 3 bases, and 9 bases stayed unmatched. Per the germline V gene, CDR1 is LNHDA and CDR2 is SQIVND (reference sequence). For the CDR3, the DNA is TGTGCCAGTAGTACACTTTCGACAGGGAGCTACGAGCAGTACTTC. Its protein product is CASSTLSTGSYEQYF.

The chain carries TRBV5-1 and TRBJ2-6; D possibly corresponds to TRBD1 (6 bases). CDR3 length: 18 amino acids. Per the germline V gene, CDR1 is SGHRS and CDR2 is YFSETQ. V was trimmed by 0 bases and J by 2 bases, leaving 15 bases between them. This CDR3 reads CASSLEQQGFPGANVLTF. The CDR3, as DNA: TGCGCCAGCAGCTTGGAGCAACAGGGTTTCCCTGGGGCCAACGTCCTGACTTTC.

The rearrangement uses TRBV14 and TRBJ2-1; the match to TRBD2 covers 7 bases. The trim removed 4 bases at V and 6 bases at J, leaving 6 bases unmatched. CDR1 is SGHDN and CDR2 is FVKESK in the germline V gene. The CDR3 is 14 amino acids. The CDR3 DNA reads TGTGCCAGCAGCCGACTAGCTGGGGGCAATGAGCAGTTCTTC. This codes for CASSRLAGGNEQFF.

J is TRBJ2-3 and V is TRBV7-8, with a tentative D call TRBD2 (6 bases). The V end was cut by 5 bases, the J end by 4 bases, with 34 bases between. The CDR3 sequence is 21 residues long. The germline gives CDR1 SGHVS, CDR2 FQNEAQ. CDR3: CASSPWPGDWAGSGTSDTQYF. DNA for the CDR3: TGTGCCAGCAGCCCCTGGCCTGGGGACTGGGCAGGGTCGGGGACCTCAGATACGCAGTATTTT.

V and J are TRBV19 and TRBJ1-2, with D hard to call. The CDR3 has 15 residues. Germline V lookup: CDR1 LNHDA, CDR2 SQIVND (reference sequence). The germline V and J ends were trimmed by 4 bases and 3 bases, with 15 bases remaining between them. This CDR3 reads CASSKLAVFYYGYTF. As DNA, the CDR3 is TGTGCCAGTAGTAAGCTGGCGGTCTTCTACTATGGCTACACCTTC.

V usage is TRBV30 and J usage is TRBJ2-2; D is perhaps TRBD1 (6 bases). This CDR3 contains 13 residues. CDR1 is GTSNPN, CDR2 SVGIG, per germline (reference sequence). The V and J ends lost 2 bases and 7 bases respectively, with 11 bases between them. The CDR3 reads CAWSLQGNGELFF. The CDR3, as DNA: TGTGCCTGGAGTCTCCAGGGGAACGGGGAGCTGTTTTTT.

The rearrangement links TRBV25-1 to TRBJ2-5; D gene uncertain. Germline V gene sequence: CDR1 MGHDK, CDR2 SYGVNS. This CDR3 is built from 10 residues. The V gene lost 7 bases and the J gene lost 4 bases, with 4 bases spanning the gap. This CDR3 reads CASTGETQYF. In nucleotides, the CDR3 is TGTGCCAGCACCGGAGAGACCCAGTACTTC.

This clone was counted a single time. V usage is TRBV6-5 and J usage is TRBJ1-2, with D unresolved. Trimming shortened V by 2 bases and J by 10 bases, and 17 bases separated the two germline ends. The CDR3 loop spans 14 amino acids. Germline V gene sequence: CDR1 MNHEY, CDR2 SVGAGI. In DNA, the CDR3 is TGTGCCAGCAGTTACGGCCCGACTGCGATAAACTACACCTTC. Translation: CASSYGPTAINYTF.

This chain links TRBV19 with TRBJ2-1, with D possibly matching TRBD2 (6 bases). Looked up from germline, CDR1 is LNHDA and CDR2 is SQIVND (reference sequence). Deletions cut 7 bases from V and 6 bases from J, with 16 bases between. This CDR3 region has 14 residues. The CDR3 region has the DNA TGTGCCAGTACACCGGGACTGTTCATCAATGAGCAGTTCTTC. Translated, it gives CASTPGLFINEQFF.

The V gene is TRBV28, the J gene TRBJ1-5; D might be TRBD1 (6 bases). The germline gives CDR1 MDHEN, CDR2 SYDVKM. The CDR3 totals 13 residues. Trimming removed 11 bases from V and 3 bases from J, with 14 bases in between. The CDR3 protein is CAGGGHLNQPQHF. The CDR3 nucleotides are TGTGCCGGGGGCGGCCACCTCAATCAGCCCCAGCATTTT. The variable domain in full, completed from reference TRBV28 and TRBJ1-5, reads DVKVTQSSRYLVKRTGEKVFLECVQDMDHENMFWYRQDPGLGLRLIYFSYDVKMKEKGDIPEGYSVSREKKERFSLILESASTNQTSMYLCAGGGHLNQPQHFGDGTRLSIL.

This rearrangement joins TRBV15 to TRBJ2-7; D is uncertain. This CDR3 has 16 residues. Trimming shortened V by 0 bases and J by 3 bases, and 15 bases separated the two germline ends. Germline V gene lookup returns CDR1 LNHNV and CDR2 YYDKDF (reference sequence). The CDR3 region has the DNA TGTGCCACCAGCAGAGACGACGCGCCGGGTCTCTACGAGCAGTACTTC. It translates to CATSRDDAPGLYEQYF.

The chain links TRBV27 to TRBJ1-2, with D unresolved. CDR1 and CDR2 (germline): MNHEY, SMNVEV (reference sequence). This CDR3 is built from 13 residues. The V and J ends lost 6 bases and 4 bases respectively, with 12 bases between them. The CDR3 reads CASRQTRGYGYTF. As DNA, the CDR3 is TGTGCCAGCAGGCAGACTCGGGGCTATGGCTACACCTTC.

CDR3 region: CASSPRGGSSYEQYF. CDR3 coding DNA: TGTGCCAGTAGCCCCAGGGGTGGGAGCTCCTACGAGCAGTACTTC. The rearrangement joins TRBV19 to TRBJ2-7; the D gene is possibly TRBD1 (6 bases). The CDR3 is 15 residues long. V was trimmed by 6 bases and J by 0 bases, leaving 15 bases between them. Germline V gene lookup returns CDR1 LNHDA and CDR2 SQIVND (reference sequence).

The V call is TRBV7-9, the J call TRBJ1-2; no firm D call. The germline V gene has CDR1 SEHNR and CDR2 FQNEAQ (reference sequence). V was trimmed by 5 bases and J by 2 bases, leaving 15 bases between them. The CDR3 runs to 15 residues. The CDR3 bases are TGTGCCAGCAGCCTACTCTCGACAAGGAACTATGGCTACACCTTC. Amino acid sequence: CASSLLSTRNYGYTF.

V usage is TRBV6-5 and J usage is TRBJ2-5; D is undetermined. The CDR3 is made up of 13 amino acids. V lost 2 bases, J lost 5 bases, and 9 bases lay in between. Germline lookup yields CDR1 MNHEY and CDR2 SVGAGI. The CDR3 bases are TGTGCCAGCAGTTACGCTAGTAGGGAGACCCAGTACTTC. Translation gives CASSYASRETQYF.